Following are 18 T cell receptor beta chains from one sample sequenced in a study of T cell responses to AZD1222 COVID-19 vaccine. Clones were read by immunoSEQ multiplex PCR, and TCRdb kept only the in-frame ones, dropping some. Among fewer than 180,000 clones, around nine tenths were seen once, and the ten largest hold about 3.3%. Sample: peripheral blood, taken 28 days after the second AZD1222 dose. These receptors all stem from an adult who received the AZD1222 COVID-19 vaccine.

The V gene is TRBV3-1 (or the pseudogene TRBV3-2), the J gene TRBJ1-1; D not certain. CDR3 size: 12 residues. V was trimmed by 1 base and J by 1 base, leaving 1 base between them. Germline values: CDR1 LGHDT, CDR2 YNNKEL (reference sequence). The DNA of the CDR3 is TGTGCCAGCAGCCAAGCGAACACTGAAGCTTTCTTT. Its protein is CASSQANTEAFF.

The gene calls are TRBV11-2 and TRBJ1-2, with D hard to call. CDR3 length equals 13 residues. Germline CDR1 is SGHAT and CDR2 is FQNNGV. V lost 1 base and J lost 8, with 11 bases in between. The CDR3 loop is CASSLGGSLGYTF. The CDR3 DNA reads TGTGCCAGCAGCTTAGGGGGAAGCTTGGGCTACACCTTC.

This clone has just one count. The chain couples TRBV11-2 to TRBJ2-1, with 7 bases aligning to TRBD1. The CDR3 extends over 15 amino acids. Germline CDR1 SGHAT, CDR2 FQNNGV. J lost 1 base, V lost 5 bases, and 5 bases had no gene match. CDR3 in amino acids: CASSPDRVSYNEQFF. CDR3 sequence (DNA): TGTGCCAGCAGCCCAGACAGGGTATCCTACAATGAGCAGTTCTTC.

The chain recombines TRBV7-9 with TRBJ2-1; 8 bases line up with TRBD2. V shed 3 bases and J 8 bases; nucleotides not matched to a gene: 15. CDR1 is SEHNR, CDR2 FQNEAQ, per germline (reference sequence). The CDR3 is made up of 17 amino acids. CDR3 coding DNA: TGTGCCAGCAGCTTCGTAGCGGGGCCATCCAAGAGAGATGAGCAGTTCTTC. It codes for CASSFVAGPSKRDEQFF. Looking up the rest from reference TRBV7-9 and TRBJ2-1 gives the full variable domain: DTGVSQNPRHKITKRGQNVTFRCDPISEHNRLYWYRQTLGQGPEFLTYFQNEAQLEKSRLLSDRFSAERPKGSFSTLEIQRTEQGDSAMYLCASSFVAGPSKRDEQFFGPGTRLTVL.

The V gene is TRBV27, the J gene TRBJ1-1; D gene ambiguous. The germline V gene has CDR1 MNHEY and CDR2 SMNVEV (reference sequence). V was shortened by 2 bases and J by 5 bases, with 21 bases between the two germline ends. The CDR3 totals 17 residues. CDR3 protein: CASSLGRFRLVGTEAFF. CDR3 nucleotide sequence: TGTGCCAGCAGTTTAGGTCGGTTTAGGTTAGTCGGAACTGAAGCTTTCTTT.

The sample holds a few counts of this clone. This chain connects TRBV5-1 to TRBJ2-7; D may be TRBD1 (5 bases). The germline V gene has CDR1 SGHRS and CDR2 YFSETQ. V lost 0 bases, J lost 3 bases, and 16 bases lay in between. This CDR3 is built from 16 residues. The CDR3 region has the DNA TGCGCCAGCAGCTTGGTTGGGGCCTCCACGGGCTACGAGCAGTACTTC. Its translation is CASSLVGASTGYEQYF.

This clone has only one observation. The chain joins TRBV27 to TRBJ2-5, with 8 bases aligning to TRBD2. V shed 7 bases, J shed 5 bases, and the junction held 15 bases outside the gene matches. CDR1 and CDR2 from the germline V gene are MNHEY and SMNVEV (reference sequence). The CDR3 spans 16 residues. Here the CDR3 DNA reads TGTGCCAGCAAGGAAAAGTACGGGGGGGCCGGGGAGACCCAGTACTTC. Protein: CASKEKYGGAGETQYF.

The V and J genes are TRBV28 and TRBJ1-2; D not certain. The length of the CDR3 is 15 residues. The ends were cut back, 1 base at V and 2 bases at J, with 11 bases in the middle. Germline values: CDR1 MDHEN, CDR2 SYDVKM. The CDR3 loop is CASSLSDILNYGYTF. The DNA for the CDR3 is TGTGCCAGCAGTTTATCAGACATCCTAAACTATGGCTACACCTTC.

The gene calls are TRBV4-2 and TRBJ1-1, with D tentatively TRBD1 (6 bases). Germline loops: CDR1 LGHNA, CDR2 YNFKEQ. The V and J ends lost 0 bases and 1 base respectively, with 18 bases between them. CDR3 length equals 18 residues. The CDR3 DNA is TGTGCCAGCAGCCAAGAGTTTATGGGGACAATGGGGAACACTGAAGCTTTCTTT. Protein sequence: CASSQEFMGTMGNTEAFF.

This clone was recorded only once. The rearrangement links TRBV3-1 (or the pseudogene TRBV3-2) to TRBJ2-1, with TRBD1 matching over 7 bases. Germline V gene sequence: CDR1 LGHDT, CDR2 YNNKEL (reference sequence). J was trimmed by 6 bases and V by 2 bases; bases with no gene match: 4. This CDR3 has 14 amino acids. This CDR3 is CASSQPTGFNEQFF. The CDR3 region has the DNA TGTGCCAGCAGCCAACCGACAGGGTTCAATGAGCAGTTCTTC.

The chain joins TRBV2 to TRBJ1-1; 8 bases agree with TRBD1. The CDR3 runs 15 residues. Germline V gene sequence: CDR1 SNHLY, CDR2 FYNNEI. Germline trimming cut 6 bases from V and 4 bases from J; bases unmatched to any gene: 10. CDR3 nucleotides: TGTGCCAGCAGGGACAGGGCGGGCTGGAGCACTGAAGCTTTCTTT. Its protein product is CASRDRAGWSTEAFF.

J is TRBJ1-2 and V is TRBV30, with D tentatively TRBD1 (6 bases). The CDR3 is 15 amino acids. Germline CDR1 and CDR2: GTSNPN and SVGIG (reference sequence). V lost 1 base, J lost 8 bases, and 20 bases lay in between. The CDR3 DNA reads as TGTGCCTGGAGTGATGACAGGCCCCTCTACGGGGGCTACACCTTC. It encodes CAWSDDRPLYGGYTF. Using reference TRBV30 and TRBJ1-2 for the parts outside the CDR3, the full variable domain is SQTIHQWPATLVQPVGSPLSLECTVEGTSNPNLYWYRQAAGRGLQLLFYSVGIGQISSEVPQNLSASRPQDRQFILSSKKLLLSDSGFYLCAWSDDRPLYGGYTFGSGTRLTVV.

This clone has a count of ten or more. J is TRBJ2-5 and V is TRBV10-3, with 9 bases aligning to TRBD2. The CDR3 spans 17 residues. CDR1 is ENHRY and CDR2 is SYGVKD in the germline V gene. The J segment lost 5 bases and the V segment lost 2 bases, leaving 12 bases of the junction unmatched. CDR3 loop: CAISEATSGWAGETQYF. Written as DNA, the CDR3 is TGTGCCATCAGTGAGGCTACTAGCGGGTGGGCCGGGGAGACCCAGTACTTC.

This sequence joins TRBV6-1 and TRBJ1-5; D is undetermined. The CDR3 runs to 12 residues. Germline loops: CDR1 MNHNS, CDR2 SASEGT. Trimming removed 3 bases at V and 7 bases at J, with 7 bases between. CDR3 in amino acids: CASSELIQPQHF. CDR3 nucleotides: TGTGCCAGCAGTGAGTTGATCCAGCCCCAGCATTTT.

This clone turned up a few times. The CDR3 nucleotides read TGTGCCACCGTCTCGACAGGGGGAGATAATGAAAAACTGTTTTTT. Amino acid sequence: CATVSTGGDNEKLFF. This chain uses TRBV6-5 with TRBJ1-4, with 9 positions matching TRBD1. The CDR3 length is 15 residues. Per the germline V gene, CDR1 is MNHEY and CDR2 is SVGAGI. J gave up 4 bases and V 10 bases, and 10 bases lay outside the gene matches.

The gene calls are TRBV3-1 (or the pseudogene TRBV3-2) and TRBJ2-1; no clear D. The CDR3 length is 16 residues. Per the germline V gene, CDR1 is LGHDT and CDR2 is YNNKEL (reference sequence). Trimming removed 4 bases at V and 4 bases at J, with 17 bases between. CDR3 DNA: TGTGCCAGCAGCCCCCGTGGTGGGATGGAGTACAATGAGCAGTTCTTC. It yields the protein CASSPRGGMEYNEQFF.

The rearrangement links TRBV3-1 (or the pseudogene TRBV3-2) to TRBJ2-5; no clear D. Per germline, CDR1 LGHDT and CDR2 YNNKEL (reference sequence). CDR3 length: 15 amino acids. Trimming removed 4 bases from V and 0 bases from J, with 12 bases in between. This CDR3 is CASSLIGQNQETQYF. In DNA, the CDR3 is TGTGCCAGCAGCCTGATCGGGCAGAACCAAGAGACCCAGTACTTC.

This chain joins TRBV5-1 and TRBJ2-7; TRBD1 matches at 12 bases. From germline, CDR1 is SGHRS and CDR2 YFSETQ. V lost 7 bases and J lost 5; bases outside the gene matches: 4. This CDR3 region has 13 residues. The CDR3 DNA reads TGCGCCAGCCGGGGGACAGGGGGCGACGAGCAGTACTTC. Translated: CASRGTGGDEQYF.